This T cell receptor (beta chain) was sequenced during a study of T-cell reconstitution after alpha-beta-depleted transplantation in children. It was with unique molecular identifiers that the TCRbeta library was prepared. TCRdb re-called the PCR reads through MiXCR, storing one row per CDR3 protein. The repertoire has approximately 200,000 distinct CDR3 sequences, about 15% of them found once; the top ten carry 13%. CDR1 and CDR2 from the germline V gene are SQVTM and ANQGSEA. This CDR3 region has 12 residues. V was pared by 4 bases and J by 7 bases, with 6 bases of the junction left unmatched. This clonotype showed up many times.

The chain carries TRBV29-1 and TRBJ1-1; TRBD1 aligns across 7 bases. This TCR was recovered from a human donor who donated a stem cell graft to a child with acute lymphoblastic leukemia. The source was PBMCs from the stem cell graft donor, collected from the stem cell graft. The CDR3 reads CSVGQGAIEAFF. The CDR3, as DNA: TGCAGCGTTGGACAGGGCGCTATTGAAGCTTTCTTT.